This TCR beta chain was sequenced in a study of PD-L1 blockade in urothelial cancer. Profiling relied on immunoSEQ multiplex PCR, and the TCRdb table lists in-frame clones only, not all of them. Counted here are 50,000 or so clones, approximately 88% occurring once; the ten biggest clones make up roughly 1.4%. Time point meaning: pretreatment peripheral blood. CDR1 and CDR2 (germline): SGHRS, YFSETQ. The CDR3 is 15 residues long. Trimming at V came to 4 bases and at J to 2 bases, leaving 8 bases not matched to a gene. The specimen was PBMCs, collected around atezolizumab (anti-PD-L1) treatment. The TCR sequence derives from a man in his forties or fifties with urothelial cancer. V and J are TRBV5-1 and TRBJ1-1, with 7 nucleotides matching TRBD1. For the CDR3, the DNA is TGCGCCAGCAGCCCCCGGACAGGAGGAAACACTGAAGCTTTCTTT. Its protein product is CASSPRTGGNTEAFF.